Presented here are 12 T cell receptor beta chains from one specimen sequenced in a study of blood T cell repertoires in COVID-19. Profiled with immunoSEQ multiplex PCR; TCRdb holds only in-frame clones, not every one. The sample records some 210,000 clones, roughly four fifths being singletons. Sequencing used peripheral blood. These receptors all stem from a woman between 45 and 60 years old with active or convalescent COVID-19.

At least ten counts were recorded for this clone. The rearrangement links TRBV28 to TRBJ1-1, with TRBD1 as a possible D gene (5 bases). CDR3 size: 17 residues. Per the germline V gene, CDR1 is MDHEN and CDR2 is SYDVKM. The V end lost 5 bases, the J end lost 1 base, and 20 bases lay between the germline ends. The CDR3 sequence: CASSPISYRGENTEAFF. CDR3 sequence (DNA): TGTGCCAGCAGTCCAATTTCTTATCGGGGGGAGAACACTGAAGCTTTCTTT.

The CDR3 bases are TGCGCCAGCAGCTTGGGAGTCGACAGGCGCCAAGAGACCCAGTACTTC. Encoded protein: CASSLGVDRRQETQYF. This rearrangement joins TRBV5-1 to TRBJ2-5; perhaps TRBD1 as D (6 bases). V was trimmed by 0 bases and J by 1 base, leaving 13 bases between them. The length of the CDR3 is 16 residues. Germline V lookup: CDR1 SGHRS, CDR2 YFSETQ.

V and J are TRBV5-1 and TRBJ2-3, with unresolved D. Germline V gene data show CDR1 as SGHRS and CDR2 as YFSETQ. The CDR3 is 14 amino acids. Between the trimmed V and J ends, which lost 0 bases and 6 bases, there was a span of 11 bases. The CDR3 loop reads CASSLAQVLDTQYF. In DNA form, the CDR3 reads TGCGCCAGCAGCTTGGCTCAGGTCCTGGATACGCAGTATTTT.

The chain joins TRBV9 to TRBJ1-6, with unresolved D. Germline CDR1 is SGDLS and CDR2 is YYNGEE. V was clipped by 4 bases and J by 7 bases, with 9 bases between them. The CDR3 covers 13 residues. DNA for the CDR3: TGTGCCAGCAGCCCTCGGGAAAATTCACCCCTCCACTTT. Protein sequence: CASSPRENSPLHF.

V usage is TRBV27 and J usage is TRBJ1-2; possible D gene TRBD1, 5 bases. Germline loops: CDR1 MNHEY, CDR2 SMNVEV (reference sequence). The CDR3 runs 15 residues. V was pared by 6 bases and J by 0 bases, with 14 bases between. In nucleotides, the CDR3 is TGTGCCAGCAGCCTGGGACTCGGGGCTAACTATGGCTACACCTTC. Amino acids: CASSLGLGANYGYTF.

This clone was seen ten or more times. The genes are TRBV6-4 and TRBJ2-3; 7 bases align to TRBD1. Looked up from germline, CDR1 is MRHNA and CDR2 is SNTAGT. The CDR3 is 15 residues long. V shed 6 bases, J shed 2 bases, and the junction held 8 bases outside the gene matches. CDR3 residues: CASSEGGATTDTQYF. The CDR3 nucleotides read TGTGCCAGCAGCGAAGGGGGCGCTACCACAGATACGCAGTATTTT.

V gene TRBV28 combines with J gene TRBJ2-3; a possible D gene is TRBD1 (5 bases). In germline, CDR1 is MDHEN, CDR2 SYDVKM. Trimming removed 8 bases from V and 4 bases from J, with 10 bases in between. This CDR3 region has 12 residues. In DNA, the CDR3 is TGTGCCAGCCGACAGTCCGCAGATACGCAGTATTTT. As protein: CASRQSADTQYF.

The rearrangement uses TRBV6-5 and TRBJ1-2; 9 bases fit TRBD1. Germline V gene lookup returns CDR1 MNHEY and CDR2 SVGAGI. The CDR3 contains 15 residues. The J segment lost 8 bases and the V segment lost 0 bases, leaving 7 bases of the junction unmatched. The chain's CDR3 is CASSYSSDRGGGYTF. The CDR3 DNA is TGTGCCAGCAGTTACTCTTCGGACAGGGGAGGCGGCTACACCTTC.

The chain links TRBV5-4 to TRBJ2-2; D gene unclear. Trimming took off 0 bases at V and 4 bases at J, with 7 bases between the two ends. The CDR3 is 14 amino acids. CDR1 and CDR2 from the germline V gene are SGHNT and YYREEE (reference sequence). CDR3 in amino acids: CASSLERSTGELFF. The CDR3 nucleotides read TGTGCCAGCAGCTTGGAGAGAAGCACCGGGGAGCTGTTTTTT.

The CDR3 reads CASSLDGGSSYNEQFF. DNA of the CDR3: TGCGCCAGCAGCTTGGACGGGGGGAGCTCCTACAATGAGCAGTTCTTC. V and J are TRBV5-1 and TRBJ2-1; 7 bases line up with TRBD2. Unmatched junction bases numbered 3, after V lost 0 bases and J lost 0 bases. This CDR3 comprises 16 residues. Per the germline V gene, CDR1 is SGHRS and CDR2 is YFSETQ. Full variable domain (outside the CDR3, taken from reference TRBV5-1 and TRBJ2-1): KAGVTQTPRYLIKTRGQQVTLSCSPISGHRSVSWYQQTPGQGLQFLFEYFSETQRNKGNFPGRFSGRQFSNSRSEMNVSTLELGDSALYLCASSLDGGSSYNEQFFGPGTRLTVL.

Concerning this clone itself: The sample holds other DNA sequences that translate to the same CDR3. The J gene is TRBJ1-5, the V gene TRBV27; the D is unclear. CDR1 and CDR2 (germline): MNHEY, SMNVEV (reference sequence). The CDR3 runs to 14 residues. Trimming shortened V by 2 bases and J by 2 bases, and 7 bases separated the two germline ends. CDR3 DNA sequence: TGTGCCAGCAGTTTACGGCAGGGCAATCAGCCCCAGCATTTT. This encodes CASSLRQGNQPQHF.

The rearrangement joins TRBV6-5 to TRBJ2-2; D might be TRBD2 (6 bases). This CDR3 has 14 residues. The ends were cut back, 2 bases at V and 5 bases at J, with 9 bases in the middle. CDR1 is MNHEY, CDR2 SVGAGI, per germline. Written as DNA, the CDR3 is TGTGCCAGCAGTTACACTAGCAGGACCGGGGAGCTGTTTTTT. This codes for CASSYTSRTGELFF.